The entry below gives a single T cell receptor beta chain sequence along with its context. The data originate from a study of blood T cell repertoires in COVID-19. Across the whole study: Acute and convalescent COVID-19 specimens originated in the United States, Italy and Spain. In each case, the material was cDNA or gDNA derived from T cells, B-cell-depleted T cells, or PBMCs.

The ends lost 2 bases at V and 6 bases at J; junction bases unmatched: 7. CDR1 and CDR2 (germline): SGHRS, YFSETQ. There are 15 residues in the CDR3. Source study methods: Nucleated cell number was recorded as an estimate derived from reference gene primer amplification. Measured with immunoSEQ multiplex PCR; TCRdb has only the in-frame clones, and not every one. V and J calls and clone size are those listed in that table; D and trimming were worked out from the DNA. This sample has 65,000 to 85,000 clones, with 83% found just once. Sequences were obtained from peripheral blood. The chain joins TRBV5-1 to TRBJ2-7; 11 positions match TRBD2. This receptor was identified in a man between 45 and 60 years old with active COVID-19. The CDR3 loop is CASSLVLAGEGEQYF. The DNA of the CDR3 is TGCGCCAGCAGCTTAGTACTAGCGGGGGAAGGCGAGCAGTACTTC.